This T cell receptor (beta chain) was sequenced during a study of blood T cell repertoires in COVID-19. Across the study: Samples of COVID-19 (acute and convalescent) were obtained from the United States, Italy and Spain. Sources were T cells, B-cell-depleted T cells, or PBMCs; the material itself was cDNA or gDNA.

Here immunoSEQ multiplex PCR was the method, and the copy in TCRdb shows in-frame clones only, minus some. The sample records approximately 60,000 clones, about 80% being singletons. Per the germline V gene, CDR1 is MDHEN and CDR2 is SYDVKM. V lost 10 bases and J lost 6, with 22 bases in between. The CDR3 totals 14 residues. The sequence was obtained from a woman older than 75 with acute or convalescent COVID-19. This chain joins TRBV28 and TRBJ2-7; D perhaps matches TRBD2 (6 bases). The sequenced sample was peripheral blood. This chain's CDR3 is CAIKLEGRVSEQYF. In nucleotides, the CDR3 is TGTGCCATCAAACTGGAGGGCAGGGTGAGCGAGCAGTACTTC.